This note documents a single TCR beta chain sequence. Its antigen is unidentified. This entry comes from a study of a mutant IDH1 vaccine in newly diagnosed glioma. Study-wide background: Patients came in for eight vaccinations, in weeks 1, 3, 5, 7, 11, 15, 19 and 23. Patients' prior therapy spanned radiotherapy, temozolomide, or both; most underwent both.

As for time point: week 5, during vaccination. It was 300 ug of mutant IDH1 20-mer peptide that made up each vaccine dose, given with topical imiquimod. New WHO grade 3 or 4 astrocytomas that were IDH1-mutant and ATRX-lost occurred in the donors. Study-wide results and caveats: Apparently unrelated to pseudoprogression were changes in the top peripheral T cell clonotypes.

Sequencing was performed with immunoSEQ multiplex PCR; in TCRdb, only in-frame clones are kept and a portion is missing. Of 70,000 to 100,000 clones listed, more than 85% are singletons. The clonotype was recovered from a woman aged 45-65 years with glioma. Sequences were derived from PBMCs, sampled from a glioma patient whose treatment included an IDH1 peptide vaccine.

CDR3 nucleotide sequence: TGTGCCTGGAGTGTATCCGGATCCTACGAGCAGTACTTC. Protein: CAWSVSGSYEQYF. The chain has TRBV30 and TRBJ2-7; D is uncertain. Germline loops: CDR1 GTSNPN, CDR2 SVGIG (reference sequence). V gave up 0 bases and J gave up 1 base, with 7 bases separating them. This CDR3 is built from 13 residues.